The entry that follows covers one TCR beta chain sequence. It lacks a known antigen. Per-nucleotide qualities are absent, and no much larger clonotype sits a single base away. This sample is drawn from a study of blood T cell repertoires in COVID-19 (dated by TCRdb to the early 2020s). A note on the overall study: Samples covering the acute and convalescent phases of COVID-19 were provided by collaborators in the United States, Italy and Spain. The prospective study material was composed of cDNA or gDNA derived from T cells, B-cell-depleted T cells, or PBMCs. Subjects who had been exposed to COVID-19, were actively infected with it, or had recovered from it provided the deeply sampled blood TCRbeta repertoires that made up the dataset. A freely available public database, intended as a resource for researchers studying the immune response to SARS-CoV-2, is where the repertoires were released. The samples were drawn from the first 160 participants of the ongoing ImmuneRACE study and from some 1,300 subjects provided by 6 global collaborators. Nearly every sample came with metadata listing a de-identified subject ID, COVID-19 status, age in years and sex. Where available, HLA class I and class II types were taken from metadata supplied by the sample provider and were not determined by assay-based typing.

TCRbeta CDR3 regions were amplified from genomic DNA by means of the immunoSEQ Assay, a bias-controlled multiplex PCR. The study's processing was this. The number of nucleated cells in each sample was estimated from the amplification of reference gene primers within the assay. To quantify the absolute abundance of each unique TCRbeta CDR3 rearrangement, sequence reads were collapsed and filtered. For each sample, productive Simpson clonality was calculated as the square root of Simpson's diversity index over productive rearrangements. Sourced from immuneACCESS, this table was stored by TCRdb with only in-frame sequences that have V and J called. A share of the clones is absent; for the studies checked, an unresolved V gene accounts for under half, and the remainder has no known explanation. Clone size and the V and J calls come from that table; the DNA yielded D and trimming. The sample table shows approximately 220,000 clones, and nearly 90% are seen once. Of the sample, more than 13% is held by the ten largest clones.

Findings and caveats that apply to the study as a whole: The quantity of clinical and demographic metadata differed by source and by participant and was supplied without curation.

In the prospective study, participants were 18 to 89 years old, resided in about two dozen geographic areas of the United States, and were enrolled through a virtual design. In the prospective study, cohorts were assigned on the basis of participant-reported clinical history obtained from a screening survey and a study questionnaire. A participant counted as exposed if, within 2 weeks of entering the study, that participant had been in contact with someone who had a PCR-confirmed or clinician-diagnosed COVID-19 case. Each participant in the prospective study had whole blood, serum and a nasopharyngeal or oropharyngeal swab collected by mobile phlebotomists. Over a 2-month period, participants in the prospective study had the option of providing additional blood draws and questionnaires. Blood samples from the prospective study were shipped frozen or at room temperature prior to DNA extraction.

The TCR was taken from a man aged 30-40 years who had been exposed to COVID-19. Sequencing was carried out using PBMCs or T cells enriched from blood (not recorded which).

The CDR3 corresponds to CASSRQDHLAWDRVYEQYF. The nucleotide sequence reads TGTGCCAGCAGCCGACAAGACCACCTCGCTTGGGACAGGGTATACGAGCAGTACTTC. The sequence is built from TRBV11-2 and TRBJ2-7, with TRBD1 matching 9 junction bases. CDR1 and CDR2, looked up from the germline V gene, are SGHAT and FQNNGV. Including the terminal cysteine and phenylalanine, the CDR3 comprises 19 residues. Only the CDR3 DNA stays, 57 bases, in frame from base 1. Trimmed from V: 5 bases; trimmed from J: 4 bases; junction bases lacking a gene match: 21.